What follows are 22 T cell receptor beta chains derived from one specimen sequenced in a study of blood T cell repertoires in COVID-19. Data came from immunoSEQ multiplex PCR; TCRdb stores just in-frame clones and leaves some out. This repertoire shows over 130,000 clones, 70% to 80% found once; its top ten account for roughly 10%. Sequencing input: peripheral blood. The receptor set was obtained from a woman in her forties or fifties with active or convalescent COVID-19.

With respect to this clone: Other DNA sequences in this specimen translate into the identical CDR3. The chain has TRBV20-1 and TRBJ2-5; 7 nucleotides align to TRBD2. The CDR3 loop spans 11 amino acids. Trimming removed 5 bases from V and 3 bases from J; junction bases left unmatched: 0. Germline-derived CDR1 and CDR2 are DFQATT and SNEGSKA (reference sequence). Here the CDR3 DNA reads TGCAGTGCTGGGGGGGAAGAGACCCAGTACTTC. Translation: CSAGGEETQYF.

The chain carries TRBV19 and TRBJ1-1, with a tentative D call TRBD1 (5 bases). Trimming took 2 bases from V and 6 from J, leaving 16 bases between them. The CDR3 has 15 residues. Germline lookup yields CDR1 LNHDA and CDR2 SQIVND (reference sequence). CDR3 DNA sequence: TGTGCCAGTAGTATAATGTCCGGGGGGGTATCTGAAGCTTTCTTT. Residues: CASSIMSGGVSEAFF.

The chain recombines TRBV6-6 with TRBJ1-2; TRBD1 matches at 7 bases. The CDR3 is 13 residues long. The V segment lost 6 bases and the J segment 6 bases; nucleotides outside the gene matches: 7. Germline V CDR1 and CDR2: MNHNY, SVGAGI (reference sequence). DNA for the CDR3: TGTGCCAGCAGAAAAACCGGGACAGATGGCTACACCTTC. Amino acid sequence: CASRKTGTDGYTF.

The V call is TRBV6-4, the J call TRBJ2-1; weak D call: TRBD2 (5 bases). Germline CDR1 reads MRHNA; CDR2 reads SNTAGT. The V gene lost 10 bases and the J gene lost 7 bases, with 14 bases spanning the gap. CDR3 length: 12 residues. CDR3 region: CATRGSTNEQFF. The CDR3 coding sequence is TGTGCCACCCGGGGATCCACAAATGAGCAGTTCTTC.

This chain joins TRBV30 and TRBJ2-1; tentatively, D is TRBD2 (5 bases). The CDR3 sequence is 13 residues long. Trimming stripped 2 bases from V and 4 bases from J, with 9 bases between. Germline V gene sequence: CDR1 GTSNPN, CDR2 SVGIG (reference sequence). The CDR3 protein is CAWSRTGYNEQFF. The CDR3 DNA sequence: TGTGCCTGGAGTAGGACGGGATACAATGAGCAGTTCTTC.

CDR3 in amino acids: CASSVLAGSTGELFF. For the CDR3, the DNA is TGTGCCAGCAGCGTCCTAGCGGGATCCACCGGGGAGCTGTTTTTT. The chain has TRBV6-5 and TRBJ2-2; 9 bases map to TRBD2. J gave up 4 bases and V 6 bases, and 6 bases lay outside the gene matches. This CDR3 spans 15 amino acids. The germline gives CDR1 MNHEY, CDR2 SVGAGI.

This chain's CDR3 is CARSLDGGTGPYNSPLHF. Here the CDR3 DNA reads TGTGCCAGAAGCTTGGATGGCGGGACAGGTCCTTATAATTCACCCCTCCACTTT. V usage is TRBV5-3 and J usage is TRBJ1-6; 8 bases are a match to TRBD1. TRBV5-3 is flagged as an ORF with uncertain function. V lost 0 bases, J lost 4 bases, and 9 bases stayed unmatched. This CDR3 has 18 residues.

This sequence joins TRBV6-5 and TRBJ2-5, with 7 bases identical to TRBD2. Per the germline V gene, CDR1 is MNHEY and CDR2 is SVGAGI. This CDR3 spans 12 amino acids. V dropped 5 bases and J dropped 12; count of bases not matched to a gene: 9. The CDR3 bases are TGTGCCAGCAGTCCAACACCGGGACTAAAGTACTTC. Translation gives CASSPTPGLKYF.

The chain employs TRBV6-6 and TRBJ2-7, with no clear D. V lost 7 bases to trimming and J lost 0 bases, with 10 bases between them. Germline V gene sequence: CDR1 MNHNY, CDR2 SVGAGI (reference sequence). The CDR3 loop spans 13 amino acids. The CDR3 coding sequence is TGTGCCAGCATCACACAGAGCTCCTACGAGCAGTACTTC. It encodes CASITQSSYEQYF.

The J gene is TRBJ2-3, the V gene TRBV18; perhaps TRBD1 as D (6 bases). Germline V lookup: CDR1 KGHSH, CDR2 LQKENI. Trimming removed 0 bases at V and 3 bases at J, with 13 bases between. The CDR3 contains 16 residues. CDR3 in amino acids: CASSPPDRKGTDTQYF. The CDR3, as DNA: TGTGCCAGCTCACCACCCGACAGGAAGGGGACAGATACGCAGTATTTT.

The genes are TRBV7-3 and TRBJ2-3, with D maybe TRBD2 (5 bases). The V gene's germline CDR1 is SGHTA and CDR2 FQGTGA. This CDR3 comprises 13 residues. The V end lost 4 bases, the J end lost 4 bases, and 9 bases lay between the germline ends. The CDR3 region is CASSSLAADTQYF. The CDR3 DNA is TGTGCCAGCAGCTCCCTAGCCGCAGATACGCAGTATTTT. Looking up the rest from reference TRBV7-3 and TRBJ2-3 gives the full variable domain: GAGVSQTPSNKVTEKGKYVELRCDPISGHTALYWYRQSLGQGPEFLIYFQGTGAADDSGLPNDRFFAVRPEGSVSTLKIQRTERGDSAVYLCASSSLAADTQYFGPGTRLTVL.

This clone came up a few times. The CDR3 nucleotides are TGTGCCAGTAGTCCTCGACACAGGGAAAAGCTGTTTTTT. This encodes CASSPRHREKLFF. The chain couples TRBV19 to TRBJ2-2; weak D call: TRBD1 (6 bases). This CDR3 comprises 13 residues. Trimming removed 5 bases at V and 12 bases at J, with 16 bases between. In germline, CDR1 is LNHDA, CDR2 SQIVND (reference sequence).

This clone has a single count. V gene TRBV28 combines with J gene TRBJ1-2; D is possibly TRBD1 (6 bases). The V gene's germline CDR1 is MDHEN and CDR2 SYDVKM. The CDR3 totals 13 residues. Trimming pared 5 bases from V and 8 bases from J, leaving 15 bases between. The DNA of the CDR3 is TGTGCCAGCAGTGAGAACAGGGCCCGAGGCTACACCTTC. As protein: CASSENRARGYTF.

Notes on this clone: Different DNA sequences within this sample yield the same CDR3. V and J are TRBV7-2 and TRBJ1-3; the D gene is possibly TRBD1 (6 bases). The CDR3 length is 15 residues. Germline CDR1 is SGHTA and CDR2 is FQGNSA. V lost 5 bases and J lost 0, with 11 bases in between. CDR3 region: CASSQQGSSGNTIYF. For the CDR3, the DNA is TGTGCCAGCAGCCAACAGGGAAGCTCTGGAAACACCATATATTTT.

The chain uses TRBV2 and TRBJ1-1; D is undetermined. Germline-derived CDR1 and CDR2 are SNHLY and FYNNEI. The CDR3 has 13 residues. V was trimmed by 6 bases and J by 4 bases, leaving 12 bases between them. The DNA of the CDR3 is TGTGCCAGCAGCGCACCTGGAGGCACTGAAGCTTTCTTT. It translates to CASSAPGGTEAFF.

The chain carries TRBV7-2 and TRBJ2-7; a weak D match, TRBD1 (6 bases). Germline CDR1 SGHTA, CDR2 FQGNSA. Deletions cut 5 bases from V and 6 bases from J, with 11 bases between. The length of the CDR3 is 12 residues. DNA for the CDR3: TGTGCCAGCAGCCATATGGGGGCCGAGCAGTACTTC. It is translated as CASSHMGAEQYF.

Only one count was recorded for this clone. The CDR3 spells CASSSAGGPYEQYF. In DNA, the CDR3 is TGTGCCAGCAGCTCCGCGGGGGGGCCCTACGAGCAGTACTTC. V usage is TRBV7-2 and J usage is TRBJ2-7; 9 nucleotides align to TRBD2. The V gene's germline CDR1 is SGHTA and CDR2 FQGNSA. There are 14 residues in the CDR3. With 4 bases clipped from V and 2 bases from J, the junction kept 3 bases outside the gene matches.

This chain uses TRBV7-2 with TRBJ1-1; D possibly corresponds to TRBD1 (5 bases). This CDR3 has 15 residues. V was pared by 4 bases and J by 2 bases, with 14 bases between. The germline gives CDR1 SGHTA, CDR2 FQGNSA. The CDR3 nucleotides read TGTGCCAGCAGCTCCTTATCCGGGGGAAACACTGAAGCTTTCTTT. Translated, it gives CASSSLSGGNTEAFF.

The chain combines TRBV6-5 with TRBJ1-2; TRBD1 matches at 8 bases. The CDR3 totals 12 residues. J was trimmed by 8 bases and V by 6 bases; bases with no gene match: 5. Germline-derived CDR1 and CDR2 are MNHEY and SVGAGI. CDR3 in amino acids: CASRGQVGGYTF. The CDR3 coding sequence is TGTGCCAGCAGGGGACAGGTTGGAGGCTACACCTTC.

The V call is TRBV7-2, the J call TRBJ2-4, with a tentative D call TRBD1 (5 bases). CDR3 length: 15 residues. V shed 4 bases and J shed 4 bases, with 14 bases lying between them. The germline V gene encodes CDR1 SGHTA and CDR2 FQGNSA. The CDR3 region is CASSSQRSGKNIQYF. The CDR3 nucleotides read TGTGCCAGCAGCTCTCAGCGTTCAGGGAAAAACATTCAGTACTTC.

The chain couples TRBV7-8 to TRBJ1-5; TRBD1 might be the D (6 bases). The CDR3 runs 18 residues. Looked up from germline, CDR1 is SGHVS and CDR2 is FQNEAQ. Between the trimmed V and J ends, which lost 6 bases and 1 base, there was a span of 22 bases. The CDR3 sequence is CASRTTPPTGPSNQPQHF. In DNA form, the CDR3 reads TGTGCCAGCAGGACCACACCACCGACAGGCCCCAGCAATCAGCCCCAGCATTTT.

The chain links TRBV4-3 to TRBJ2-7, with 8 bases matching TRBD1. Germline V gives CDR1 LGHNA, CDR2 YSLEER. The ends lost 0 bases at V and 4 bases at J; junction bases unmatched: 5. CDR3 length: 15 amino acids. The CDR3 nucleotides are TGCGCCAGCAGCCAAGACAGGGGGCGTTTATACGAGCAGTACTTC. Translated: CASSQDRGRLYEQYF.